This TCR beta chain originates from a study of blood T cells in healthy people across ages. Study-wide findings and caveats: What prevented conclusive comparison of naive and antigen-experienced cells was that PBMCs were unsorted.

Combining a sample-barcoded 5' primer with a J-beta primer mix, a second PCR ran for 7 to 11 cycles. TCRdb ran MiXCR on the 5' RACE reads and lists one entry per CDR3 protein. There are roughly 830,000 distinct CDR3 sequences in the sample; under 80% occur only once, and around 30% lies in the top ten. CDR1 and CDR2 (germline): SNHLY, FYNNEI. Trimming removed 7 bases at V and 7 bases at J, with 20 bases between. This CDR3 contains 15 residues. Turning to this clonotype: Its antigen is still unknown.

This receptor was taken from a man younger than 45 in good health. Sample: blood. V gene TRBV2 combines with J gene TRBJ2-1; D might be TRBD1 (6 bases). This CDR3 is CASNNPPQGLNEQFF. CDR3 DNA sequence: TGTGCCAGCAACAACCCCCCACAGGGTTTGAATGAGCAGTTCTTC.